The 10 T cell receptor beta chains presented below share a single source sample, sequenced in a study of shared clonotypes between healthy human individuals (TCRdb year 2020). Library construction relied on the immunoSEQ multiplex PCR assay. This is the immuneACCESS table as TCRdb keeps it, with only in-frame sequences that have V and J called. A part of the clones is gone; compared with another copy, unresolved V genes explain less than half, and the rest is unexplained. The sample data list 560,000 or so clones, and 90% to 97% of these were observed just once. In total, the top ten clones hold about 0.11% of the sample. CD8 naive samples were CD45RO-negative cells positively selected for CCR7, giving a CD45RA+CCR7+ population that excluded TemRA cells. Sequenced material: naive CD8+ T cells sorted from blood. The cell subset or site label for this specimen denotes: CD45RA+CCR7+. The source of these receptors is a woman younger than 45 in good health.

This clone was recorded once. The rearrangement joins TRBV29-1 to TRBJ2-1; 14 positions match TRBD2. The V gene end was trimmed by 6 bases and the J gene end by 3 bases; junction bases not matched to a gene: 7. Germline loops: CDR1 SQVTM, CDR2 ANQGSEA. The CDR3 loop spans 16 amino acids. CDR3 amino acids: CSVAGTSGRFYNEQFF. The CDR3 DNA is TGCAGCGTCGCCGGGACTAGCGGGAGATTCTACAATGAGCAGTTCTTC.

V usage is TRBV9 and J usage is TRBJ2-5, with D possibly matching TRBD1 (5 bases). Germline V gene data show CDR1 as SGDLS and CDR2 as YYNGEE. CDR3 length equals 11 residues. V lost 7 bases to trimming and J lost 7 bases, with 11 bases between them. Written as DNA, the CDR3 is TGTGCCAGCGGGGCGCCGGGGACCCAGTACTTC. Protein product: CASGAPGTQYF.

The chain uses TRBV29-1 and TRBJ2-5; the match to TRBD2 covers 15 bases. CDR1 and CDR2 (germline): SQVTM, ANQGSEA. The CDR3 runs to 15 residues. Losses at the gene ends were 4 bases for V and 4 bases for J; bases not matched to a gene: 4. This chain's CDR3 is CSVAGGLAGGETQYF. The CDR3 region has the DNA TGCAGCGTTGCGGGGGGACTAGCGGGAGGAGAGACCCAGTACTTC.

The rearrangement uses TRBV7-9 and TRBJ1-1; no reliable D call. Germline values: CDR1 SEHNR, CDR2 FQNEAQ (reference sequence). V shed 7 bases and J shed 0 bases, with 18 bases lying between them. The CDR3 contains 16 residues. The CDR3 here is CASNERPQSMNTEAFF. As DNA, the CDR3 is TGTGCCAGCAACGAAAGACCGCAGTCTATGAACACTGAAGCTTTCTTT.

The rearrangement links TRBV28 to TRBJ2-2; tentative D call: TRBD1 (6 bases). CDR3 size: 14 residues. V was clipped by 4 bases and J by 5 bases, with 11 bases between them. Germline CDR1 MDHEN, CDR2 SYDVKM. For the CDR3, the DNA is TGTGCCAGCAGTTACCTCACAGGGACCGGGGAGCTGTTTTTT. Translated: CASSYLTGTGELFF.

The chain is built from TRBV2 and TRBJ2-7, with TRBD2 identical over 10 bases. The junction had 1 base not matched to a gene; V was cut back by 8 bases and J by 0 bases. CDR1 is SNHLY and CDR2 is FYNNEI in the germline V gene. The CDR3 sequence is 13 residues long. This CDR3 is CASRTSGSYEQYF. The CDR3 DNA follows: TGTGCCAGCCGGACTAGCGGCTCCTACGAGCAGTACTTC.

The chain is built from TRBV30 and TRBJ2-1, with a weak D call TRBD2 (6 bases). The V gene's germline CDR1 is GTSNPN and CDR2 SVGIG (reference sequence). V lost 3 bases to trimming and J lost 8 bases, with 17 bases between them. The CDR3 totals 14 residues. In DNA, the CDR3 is TGTGCCTGGAGGACCAGCGGGTCTTGGTATGAGCAGTTCTTC. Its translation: CAWRTSGSWYEQFF.

CDR3 protein: CASSPGGPFEQYF. CDR3 sequence (DNA): TGTGCCAGCAGCCCCGGTGGACCCTTCGAGCAGTACTTC. The V gene is TRBV7-9, the J gene TRBJ2-7; no clear D. Germline values: CDR1 SEHNR, CDR2 FQNEAQ (reference sequence). Trimming pared 5 bases from V and 6 bases from J, leaving 14 bases between. The CDR3 is 13 residues long. The whole variable domain, remainder taken from reference TRBV7-9 and TRBJ2-7, is DTGVSQNPRHKITKRGQNVTFRCDPISEHNRLYWYRQTLGQGPEFLTYFQNEAQLEKSRLLSDRFSAERPKGSFSTLEIQRTEQGDSAMYLCASSPGGPFEQYFGPGTRLTVT.

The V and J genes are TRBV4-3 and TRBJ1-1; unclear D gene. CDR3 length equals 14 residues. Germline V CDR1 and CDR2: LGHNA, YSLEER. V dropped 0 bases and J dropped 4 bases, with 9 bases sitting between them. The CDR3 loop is CASSQDGRITEAFF. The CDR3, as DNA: TGCGCCAGCAGCCAAGATGGGCGTATCACTGAAGCTTTCTTT.

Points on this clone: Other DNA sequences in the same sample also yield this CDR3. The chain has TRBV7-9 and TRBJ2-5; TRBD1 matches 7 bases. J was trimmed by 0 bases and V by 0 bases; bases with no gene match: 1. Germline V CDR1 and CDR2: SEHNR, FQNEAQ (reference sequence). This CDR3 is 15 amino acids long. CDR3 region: CASSLAQGDQETQYF. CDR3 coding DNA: TGTGCCAGCAGCTTAGCGCAGGGGGACCAAGAGACCCAGTACTTC.